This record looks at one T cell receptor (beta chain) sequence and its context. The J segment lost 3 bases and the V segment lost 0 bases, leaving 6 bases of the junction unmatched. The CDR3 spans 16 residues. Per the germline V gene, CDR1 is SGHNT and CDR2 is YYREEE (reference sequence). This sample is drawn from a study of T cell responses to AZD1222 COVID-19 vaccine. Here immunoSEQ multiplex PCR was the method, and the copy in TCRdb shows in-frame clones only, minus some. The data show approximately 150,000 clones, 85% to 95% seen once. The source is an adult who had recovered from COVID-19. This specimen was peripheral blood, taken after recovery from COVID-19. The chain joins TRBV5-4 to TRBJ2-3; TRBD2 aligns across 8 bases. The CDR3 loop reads CASSLGRSGSTDTQYF. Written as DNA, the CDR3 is TGTGCCAGCAGCTTGGGTCGGAGCGGGAGTACAGATACGCAGTATTTT.